This T cell receptor beta chain was captured in a study of T cells in Graves' hyperthyroidism and ophthalmopathy. Amplification yielded TCR beta CDR3 regions, with RNA transcripts as the source. When the TCR CDR3 underwent first-round RT-PCR, the HTBI primer set was used. TCRdb fed the multiplex PCR reads into MiXCR, producing one record per CDR3 protein. The sample records under 350,000 distinct CDR3 sequences, 18% being singletons. Investigators excluded patients with uncontrolled infection, other autoimmune disease, pregnancy or lactation. The CDR3 has 13 residues. The germline gives CDR1 MNHNS, CDR2 SASEGT. With V trimmed by 8 bases and J by 6 bases, 4 bases remained unmatched.

The source is a woman in her forties or fifties with Graves' hyperthyroidism. This chain joins TRBV6-1 and TRBJ1-4; TRBD1 aligns across 9 bases. The sequenced sample was blood. DNA for the CDR3: TGTGCCAGCGATCGGACAGGGGATGAAAAACTGTTTTTT. Translation: CASDRTGDEKLFF.